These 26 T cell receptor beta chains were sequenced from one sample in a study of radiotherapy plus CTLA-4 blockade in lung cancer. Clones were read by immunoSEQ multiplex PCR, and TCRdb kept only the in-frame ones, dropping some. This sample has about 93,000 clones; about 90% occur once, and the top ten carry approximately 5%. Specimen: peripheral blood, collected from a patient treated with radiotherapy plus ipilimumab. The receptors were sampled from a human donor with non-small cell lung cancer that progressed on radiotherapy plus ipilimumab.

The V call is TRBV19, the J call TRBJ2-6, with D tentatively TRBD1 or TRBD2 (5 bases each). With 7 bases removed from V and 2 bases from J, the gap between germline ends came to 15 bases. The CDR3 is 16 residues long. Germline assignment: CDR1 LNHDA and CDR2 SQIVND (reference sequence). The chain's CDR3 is CASISPGDAGANVLTF. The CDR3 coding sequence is TGTGCCAGTATTTCTCCCGGGGACGCTGGGGCCAACGTCCTGACTTTC.

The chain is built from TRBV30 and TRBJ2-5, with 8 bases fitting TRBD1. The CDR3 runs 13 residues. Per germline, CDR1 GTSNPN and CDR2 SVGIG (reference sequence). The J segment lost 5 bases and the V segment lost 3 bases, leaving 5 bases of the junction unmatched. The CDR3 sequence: CAWSPGQGETQYF. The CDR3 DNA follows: TGTGCCTGGAGCCCCGGACAGGGCGAGACCCAGTACTTC.

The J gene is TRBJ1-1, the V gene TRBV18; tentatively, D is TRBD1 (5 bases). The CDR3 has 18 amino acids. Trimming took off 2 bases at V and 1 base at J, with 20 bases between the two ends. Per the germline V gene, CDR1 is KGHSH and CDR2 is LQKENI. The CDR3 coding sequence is TGTGCCAGCTCACCAGATAACGGAGGGGTGGTCCAGAACACTGAAGCTTTCTTT. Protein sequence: CASSPDNGGVVQNTEAFF. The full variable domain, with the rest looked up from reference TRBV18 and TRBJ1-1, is NAGVMQNPRHLVRRRGQEARLRCSPMKGHSHVYWYRQLPEEGLKFMVYLQKENIIDESGMPKERFSAEFPKEGPSILRIQQVVRGDSAAYFCASSPDNGGVVQNTEAFFGQGTRLTVV.

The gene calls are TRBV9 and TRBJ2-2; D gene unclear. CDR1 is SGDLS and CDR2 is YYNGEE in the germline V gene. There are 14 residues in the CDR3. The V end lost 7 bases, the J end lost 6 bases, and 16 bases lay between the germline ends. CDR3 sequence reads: CASPGDIKSGELFF. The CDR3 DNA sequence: TGTGCCAGCCCAGGCGACATTAAGTCCGGGGAGCTGTTTTTT.

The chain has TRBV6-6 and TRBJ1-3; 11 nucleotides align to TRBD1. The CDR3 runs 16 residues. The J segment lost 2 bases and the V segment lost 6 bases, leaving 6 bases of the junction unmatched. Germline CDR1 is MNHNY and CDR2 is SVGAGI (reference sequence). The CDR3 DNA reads TGTGCCAGCAGCCTCGGGGGACAGGGGGCTGGAAACACCATATATTTT. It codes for CASSLGGQGAGNTIYF.

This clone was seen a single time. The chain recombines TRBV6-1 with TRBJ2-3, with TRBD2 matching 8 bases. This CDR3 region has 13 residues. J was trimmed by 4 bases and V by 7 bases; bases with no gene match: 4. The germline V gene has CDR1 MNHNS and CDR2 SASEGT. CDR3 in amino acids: CASKAGGPDTQYF. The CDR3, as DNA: TGTGCCAGCAAGGCGGGAGGCCCAGATACGCAGTATTTT.

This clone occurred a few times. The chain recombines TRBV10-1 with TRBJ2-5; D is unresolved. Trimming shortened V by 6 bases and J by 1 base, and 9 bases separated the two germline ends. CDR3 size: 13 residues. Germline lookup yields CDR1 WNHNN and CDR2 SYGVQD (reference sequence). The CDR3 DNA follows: TGCGCCAGCAGCGGTCAGCGCCAAGAGACCCAGTACTTC. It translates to CASSGQRQETQYF.

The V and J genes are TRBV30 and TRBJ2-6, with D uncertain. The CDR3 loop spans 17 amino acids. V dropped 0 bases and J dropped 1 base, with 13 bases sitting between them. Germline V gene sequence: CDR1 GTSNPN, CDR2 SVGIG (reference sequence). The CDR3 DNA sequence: TGTGCCTGGAGTGTACACCTTGGGGAATCTGGGGCCAACGTCCTGACTTTC. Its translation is CAWSVHLGESGANVLTF.

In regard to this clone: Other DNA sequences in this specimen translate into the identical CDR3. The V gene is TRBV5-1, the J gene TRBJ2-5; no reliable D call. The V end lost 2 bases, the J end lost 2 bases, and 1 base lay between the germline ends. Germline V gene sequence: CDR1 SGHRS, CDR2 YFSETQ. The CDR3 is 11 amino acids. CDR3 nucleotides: TGCGCCAGCAGCTTACAAGAGACCCAGTACTTC. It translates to CASSLQETQYF.

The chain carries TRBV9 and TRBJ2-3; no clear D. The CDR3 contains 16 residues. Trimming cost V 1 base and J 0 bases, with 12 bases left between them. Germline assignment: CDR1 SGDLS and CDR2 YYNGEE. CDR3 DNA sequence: TGTGCCAGCAGCGTATTTGACGGGCCTAGCACAGATACGCAGTATTTT. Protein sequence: CASSVFDGPSTDTQYF. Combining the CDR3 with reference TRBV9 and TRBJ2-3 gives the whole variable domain DSGVTQTPKHLITATGQRVTLRCSPRSGDLSVYWYQQSLDQGLQFLIQYYNGEERAKGNILERFSAQQFPDLHSELNLSSLELGDSALYFCASSVFDGPSTDTQYFGPGTRLTVL.

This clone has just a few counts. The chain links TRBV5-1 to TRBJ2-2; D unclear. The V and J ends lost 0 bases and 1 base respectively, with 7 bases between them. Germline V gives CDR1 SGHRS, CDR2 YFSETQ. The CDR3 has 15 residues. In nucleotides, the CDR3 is TGCGCCAGCAGCTTGGCTCTAGGGAACACCGGGGAGCTGTTTTTT. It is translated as CASSLALGNTGELFF.

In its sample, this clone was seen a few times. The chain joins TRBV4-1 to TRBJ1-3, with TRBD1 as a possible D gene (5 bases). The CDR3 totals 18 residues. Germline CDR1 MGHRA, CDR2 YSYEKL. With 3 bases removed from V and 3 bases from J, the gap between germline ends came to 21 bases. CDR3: CASSHPWGRLEVGNTIYF. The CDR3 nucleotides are TGCGCCAGCAGCCACCCCTGGGGCAGGTTAGAGGTTGGAAACACCATATATTTT.

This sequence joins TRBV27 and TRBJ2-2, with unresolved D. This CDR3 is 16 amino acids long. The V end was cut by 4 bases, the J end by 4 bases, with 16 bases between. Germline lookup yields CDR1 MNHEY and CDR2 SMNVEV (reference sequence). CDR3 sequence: CASSYVSETGTGELFF. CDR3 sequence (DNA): TGTGCCAGCAGTTACGTTTCTGAGACGGGCACCGGGGAGCTGTTTTTT.

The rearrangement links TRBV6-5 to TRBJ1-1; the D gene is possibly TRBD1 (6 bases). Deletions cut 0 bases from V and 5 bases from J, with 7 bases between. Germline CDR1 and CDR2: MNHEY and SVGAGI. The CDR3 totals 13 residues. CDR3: CASSYSGGTEAFF. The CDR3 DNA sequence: TGTGCCAGCAGTTACTCAGGGGGAACTGAAGCTTTCTTT.

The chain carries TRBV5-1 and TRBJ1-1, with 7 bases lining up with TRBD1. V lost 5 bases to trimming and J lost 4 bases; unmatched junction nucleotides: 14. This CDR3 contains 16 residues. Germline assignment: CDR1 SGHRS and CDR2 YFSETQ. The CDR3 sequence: CASRYTGAGFATEAFF. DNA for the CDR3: TGCGCCAGCAGGTATACAGGGGCTGGGTTTGCCACTGAAGCTTTCTTT.

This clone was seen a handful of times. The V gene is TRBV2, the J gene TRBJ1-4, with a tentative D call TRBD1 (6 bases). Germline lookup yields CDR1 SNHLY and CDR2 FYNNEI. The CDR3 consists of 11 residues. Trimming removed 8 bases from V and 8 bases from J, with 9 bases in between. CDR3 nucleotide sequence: TGTGCCAGCGGCACAGGGGAAAAACTGTTTTTT. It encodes CASGTGEKLFF.

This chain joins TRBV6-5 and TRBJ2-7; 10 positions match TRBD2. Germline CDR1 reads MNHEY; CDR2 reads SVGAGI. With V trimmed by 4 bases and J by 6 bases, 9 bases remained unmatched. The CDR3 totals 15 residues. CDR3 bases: TGTGCCAGCAGTTCCCCCGGGACTAGCGCTCTCGAGCAGTACTTC. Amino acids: CASSSPGTSALEQYF.

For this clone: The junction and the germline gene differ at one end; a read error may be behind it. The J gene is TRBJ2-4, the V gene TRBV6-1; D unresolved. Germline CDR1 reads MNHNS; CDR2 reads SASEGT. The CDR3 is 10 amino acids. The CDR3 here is CASSEVRWHF. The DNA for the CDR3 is TGTGCCAGCAGTGAAGTTCGGTGGCACTTC.

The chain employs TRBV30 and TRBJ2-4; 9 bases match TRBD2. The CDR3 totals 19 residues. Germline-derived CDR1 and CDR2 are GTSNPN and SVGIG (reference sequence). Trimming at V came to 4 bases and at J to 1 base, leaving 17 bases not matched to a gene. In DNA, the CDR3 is TGTGCCTGGATGGGCGGCAGATTGCGGGAGGGGGAGGCCAAAAACATTCAGTACTTC. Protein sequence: CAWMGGRLREGEAKNIQYF. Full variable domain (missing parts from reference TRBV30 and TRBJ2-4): SQTIHQWPATLVQPVGSPLSLECTVEGTSNPNLYWYRQAAGRGLQLLFYSVGIGQISSEVPQNLSASRPQDRQFILSSKKLLLSDSGFYLCAWMGGRLREGEAKNIQYFGAGTRLSVL.

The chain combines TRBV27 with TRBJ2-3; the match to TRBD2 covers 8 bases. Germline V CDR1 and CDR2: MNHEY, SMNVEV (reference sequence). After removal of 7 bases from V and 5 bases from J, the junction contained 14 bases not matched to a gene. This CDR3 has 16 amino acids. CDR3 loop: CASTDIGVRGGDTQYF. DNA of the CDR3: TGTGCCAGCACTGATATCGGGGTCCGGGGGGGAGATACGCAGTATTTT.

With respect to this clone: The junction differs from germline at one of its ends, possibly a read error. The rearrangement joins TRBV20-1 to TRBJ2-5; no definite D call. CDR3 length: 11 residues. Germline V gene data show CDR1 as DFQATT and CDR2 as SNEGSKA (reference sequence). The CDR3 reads CSAAEQENQYF. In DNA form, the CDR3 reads TGCAGTGCTGCAGAACAAGAGAACCAGTACTTC.

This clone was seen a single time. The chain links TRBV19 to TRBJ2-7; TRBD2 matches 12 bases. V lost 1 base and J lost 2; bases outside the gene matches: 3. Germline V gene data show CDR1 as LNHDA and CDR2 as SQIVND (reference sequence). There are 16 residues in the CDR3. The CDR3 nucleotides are TGTGCCAGTAGTATAGGTAGGACTAGCGGGGCCTACGAGCAGTACTTC. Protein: CASSIGRTSGAYEQYF.

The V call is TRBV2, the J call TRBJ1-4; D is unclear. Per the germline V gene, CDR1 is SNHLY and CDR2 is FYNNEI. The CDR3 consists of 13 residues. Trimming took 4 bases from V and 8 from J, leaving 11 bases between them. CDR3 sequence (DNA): TGTGCCAGCAGTGGGGTAGTAGGGGAAAAACTGTTTTTT. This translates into CASSGVVGEKLFF.

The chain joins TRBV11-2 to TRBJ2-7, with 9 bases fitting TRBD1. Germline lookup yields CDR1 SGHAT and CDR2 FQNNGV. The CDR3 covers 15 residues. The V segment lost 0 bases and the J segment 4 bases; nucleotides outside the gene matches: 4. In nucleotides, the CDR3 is TGTGCCAGCAGCTTAGACCTACAGGGGGCTTACGAGCAGTACTTC. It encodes CASSLDLQGAYEQYF.

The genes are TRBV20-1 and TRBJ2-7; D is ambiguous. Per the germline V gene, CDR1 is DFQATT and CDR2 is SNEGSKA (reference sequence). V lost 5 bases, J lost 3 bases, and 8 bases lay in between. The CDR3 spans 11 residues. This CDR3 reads CSAEERYEQYF. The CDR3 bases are TGCAGTGCTGAAGAGCGCTACGAGCAGTACTTC.

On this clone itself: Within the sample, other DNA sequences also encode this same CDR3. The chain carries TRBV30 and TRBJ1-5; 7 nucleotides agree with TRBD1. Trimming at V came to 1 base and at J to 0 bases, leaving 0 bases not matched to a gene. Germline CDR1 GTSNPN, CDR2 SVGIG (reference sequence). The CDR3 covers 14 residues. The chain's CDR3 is CAWSDRGSNQPQHF. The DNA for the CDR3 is TGTGCCTGGAGTGACAGGGGTAGCAATCAGCCCCAGCATTTT.